Each of the 5 T cell receptor beta chains below was sequenced from the same sample in a study of blood T cell repertoires in COVID-19. Generated by immunoSEQ multiplex PCR, the TCRdb table keeps only in-frame clones and is missing some. Of roughly 340,000 clones in the sample, 70% to 90% were seen once. What was sequenced was PBMCs or T cells enriched from blood (not recorded which). The source of these receptors is a man aged 35 to 55 in a cohort exposed to, infected with or recovered from COVID-19 (not recorded which).

The chain employs TRBV6-5 and TRBJ2-5; maybe TRBD1 (6 bases). V was shortened by 6 bases and J by 4 bases, with 12 bases between the two germline ends. This CDR3 region has 13 residues. Germline loops: CDR1 MNHEY, CDR2 SVGAGI. The CDR3 region is CASSSGRGETQYF. Here the CDR3 DNA reads TGTGCCAGCAGCTCCGGCAGGGGAGAGACCCAGTACTTC.

The V and J genes are TRBV18 and TRBJ1-5, with D unresolved. The CDR3 is made up of 13 amino acids. Germline lookup yields CDR1 KGHSH and CDR2 LQKENI. Trimming removed 2 bases from V and 7 bases from J, with 9 bases in between. In DNA, the CDR3 is TGTGCCAGCTCACCATATGAGGGACAGCCCCAGCATTTT. It specifies CASSPYEGQPQHF. Combining the CDR3 with reference TRBV18 and TRBJ1-5 gives the whole variable domain NAGVMQNPRHLVRRRGQEARLRCSPMKGHSHVYWYRQLPEEGLKFMVYLQKENIIDESGMPKERFSAEFPKEGPSILRIQQVVRGDSAAYFCASSPYEGQPQHFGDGTRLSIL.

The chain combines TRBV5-6 with TRBJ2-1; 7 bases line up with TRBD1. Per the germline V gene, CDR1 is SGHDT and CDR2 is YYEEEE. Trimming at V came to 4 bases and at J to 6 bases, leaving 13 bases not matched to a gene. The length of the CDR3 is 16 residues. The CDR3 region has the DNA TGTGCCAGCAGCAAGGACAGGCTCGAAATGATCAATGAGCAGTTCTTC. Translation: CASSKDRLEMINEQFF.

This rearrangement joins TRBV11-2 to TRBJ2-7; possible D gene TRBD2, 7 bases. From germline, CDR1 is SGHAT and CDR2 FQNNGV. V lost 5 bases, J lost 6 bases, and 17 bases lay in between. The CDR3 sequence is 14 residues long. The CDR3, as DNA: TGTGCCAGCAGCCTCTTCGGTGCGGGGGCCGAGCAGTACTTC. It codes for CASSLFGAGAEQYF.

This clone was counted only a few times. The V call is TRBV7-6, the J call TRBJ1-2; 7 nucleotides line up with TRBD1. V was pared by 5 bases and J by 4 bases, with 4 bases of the junction left unmatched. This CDR3 has 13 residues. Germline assignment: CDR1 SGHVS and CDR2 FNYEAQ. CDR3 loop: CASSPQGTYGYTF. In nucleotides, the CDR3 is TGTGCCAGCAGCCCACAGGGGACCTATGGCTACACCTTC.